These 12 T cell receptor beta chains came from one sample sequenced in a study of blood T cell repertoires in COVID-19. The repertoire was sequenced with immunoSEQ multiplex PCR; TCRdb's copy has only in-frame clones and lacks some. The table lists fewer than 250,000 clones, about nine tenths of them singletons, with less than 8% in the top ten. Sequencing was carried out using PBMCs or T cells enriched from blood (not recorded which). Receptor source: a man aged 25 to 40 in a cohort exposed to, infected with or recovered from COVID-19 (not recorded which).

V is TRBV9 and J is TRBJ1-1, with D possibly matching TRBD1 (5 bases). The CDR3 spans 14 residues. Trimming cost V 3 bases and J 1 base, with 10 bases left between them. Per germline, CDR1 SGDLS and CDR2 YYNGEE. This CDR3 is CASSAGLSNTEAFF. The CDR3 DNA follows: TGTGCCAGCAGCGCAGGGCTTTCGAACACTGAAGCTTTCTTT.

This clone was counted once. The chain's CDR3 is CASSQGGEHCTF. The DNA of the CDR3 is TGCGCCAGCAGCCAAGGGGGGGAGCACTGCACCTTC. The chain recombines TRBV4-3 with TRBJ1-2, with a tentative D call TRBD1 (5 bases). Germline CDR1 reads LGHNA; CDR2 reads YSLEER. The CDR3 has 12 residues. Trimming cost V 1 base and J 13 bases, with 13 bases left between them.

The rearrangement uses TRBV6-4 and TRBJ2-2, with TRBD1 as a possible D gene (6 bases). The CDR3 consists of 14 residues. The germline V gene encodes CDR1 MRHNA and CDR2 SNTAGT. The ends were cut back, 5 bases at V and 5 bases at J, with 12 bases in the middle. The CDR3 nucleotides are TGTGCCAGCAGTTCATCAGGGGATACCGGGGAGCTGTTTTTT. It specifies CASSSSGDTGELFF.

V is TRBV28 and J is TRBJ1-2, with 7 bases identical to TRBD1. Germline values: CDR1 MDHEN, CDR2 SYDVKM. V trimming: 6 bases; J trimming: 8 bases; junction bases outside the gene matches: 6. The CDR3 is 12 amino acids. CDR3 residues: CASSWDSKGYTF. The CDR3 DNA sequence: TGTGCCAGCAGCTGGGACAGCAAGGGCTACACCTTC.

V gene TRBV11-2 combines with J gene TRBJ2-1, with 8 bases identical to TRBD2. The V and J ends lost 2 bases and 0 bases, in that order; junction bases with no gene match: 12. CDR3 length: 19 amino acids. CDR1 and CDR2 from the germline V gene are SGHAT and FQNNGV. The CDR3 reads CASSLRGLGTLSSYNEQFF. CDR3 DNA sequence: TGTGCCAGCAGCTTAAGGGGACTAGGAACGTTGAGCTCCTACAATGAGCAGTTCTTC.

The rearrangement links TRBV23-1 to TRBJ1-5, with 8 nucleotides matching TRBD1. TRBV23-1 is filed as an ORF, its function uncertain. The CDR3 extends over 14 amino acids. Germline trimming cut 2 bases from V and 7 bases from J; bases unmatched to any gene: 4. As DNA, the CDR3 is TGCGCCAGCAGTCAAGGGACAGGAAAACAGCCCCAGCATTTT. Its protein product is CASSQGTGKQPQHF.

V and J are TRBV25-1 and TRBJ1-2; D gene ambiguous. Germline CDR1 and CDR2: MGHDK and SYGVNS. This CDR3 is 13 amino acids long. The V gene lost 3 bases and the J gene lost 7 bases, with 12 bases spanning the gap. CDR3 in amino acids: CASSDFPLGGYTF. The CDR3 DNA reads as TGTGCCAGCAGTGATTTCCCGCTCGGTGGCTACACCTTC.

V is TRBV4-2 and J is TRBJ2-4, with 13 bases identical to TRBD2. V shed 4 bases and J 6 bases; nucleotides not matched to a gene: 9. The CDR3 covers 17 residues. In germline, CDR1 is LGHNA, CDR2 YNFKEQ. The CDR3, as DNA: TGTGCCAGCAGCCTAGAGGGACTAGCGGGAACCTCAAACATTCAGTACTTC. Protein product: CASSLEGLAGTSNIQYF.

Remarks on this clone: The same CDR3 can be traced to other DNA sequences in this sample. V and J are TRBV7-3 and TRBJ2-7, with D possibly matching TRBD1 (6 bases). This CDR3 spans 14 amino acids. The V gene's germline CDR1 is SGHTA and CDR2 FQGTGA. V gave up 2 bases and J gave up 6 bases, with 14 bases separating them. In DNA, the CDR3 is TGTGCCAGCAGCTTATGGGACAAGGCGAGCGAGCAGTACTTC. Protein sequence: CASSLWDKASEQYF.

CDR3 DNA sequence: TGTGCCAGCAGTGGGACTTTAGCGGGAGGACGCACAGATACGCAGTATTTT. It is translated as CASSGTLAGGRTDTQYF. This chain joins TRBV6-1 and TRBJ2-3; TRBD2 matches at 10 bases. CDR3 length: 17 amino acids. The ends lost 4 bases at V and 1 base at J; junction bases unmatched: 8. Germline V gives CDR1 MNHNS, CDR2 SASEGT.

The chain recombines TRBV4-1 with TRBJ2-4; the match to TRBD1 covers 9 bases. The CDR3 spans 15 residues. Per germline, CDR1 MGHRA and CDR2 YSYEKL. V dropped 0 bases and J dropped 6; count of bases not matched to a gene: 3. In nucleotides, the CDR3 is TGCGCCAGCAGCCAAGAGGGACAGGGCGGAAACATTCAGTACTTC. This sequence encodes CASSQEGQGGNIQYF.

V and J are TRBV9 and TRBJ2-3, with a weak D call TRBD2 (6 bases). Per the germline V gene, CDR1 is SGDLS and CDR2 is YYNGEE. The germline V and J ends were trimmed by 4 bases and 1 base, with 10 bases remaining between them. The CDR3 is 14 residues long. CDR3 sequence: CASSPRDGTDTQYF. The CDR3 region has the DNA TGTGCCAGCAGCCCGCGGGATGGCACAGATACGCAGTATTTT.